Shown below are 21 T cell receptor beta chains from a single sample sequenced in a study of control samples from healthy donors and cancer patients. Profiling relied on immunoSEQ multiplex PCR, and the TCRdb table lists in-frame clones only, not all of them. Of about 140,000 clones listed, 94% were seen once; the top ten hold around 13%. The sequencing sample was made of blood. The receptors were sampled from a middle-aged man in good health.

This CDR3 is CASSIPGERAGELFF. The CDR3 nucleotides read TGTGCCAGCAGCATTCCAGGGGAGAGGGCCGGGGAGCTGTTTTTT. This chain uses TRBV11-2 with TRBJ2-2; a weak D match, TRBD1 (6 bases). This CDR3 spans 15 amino acids. V lost 5 bases and J 6 bases, leaving 16 bases between the germline ends. The germline V gene encodes CDR1 SGHAT and CDR2 FQNNGV.

DNA for the CDR3: TGCGCCAGCAGATCCCTACGACGAACTGAAGCTTTCTTT. Protein: CASRSLRRTEAFF. The rearrangement joins TRBV23-1 to TRBJ1-1; no clear D gene. TRBV23-1 is known as an ORF, though its function is uncertain. The CDR3 runs 13 residues. The V and J ends lost 6 bases and 5 bases respectively, with 13 bases between them.

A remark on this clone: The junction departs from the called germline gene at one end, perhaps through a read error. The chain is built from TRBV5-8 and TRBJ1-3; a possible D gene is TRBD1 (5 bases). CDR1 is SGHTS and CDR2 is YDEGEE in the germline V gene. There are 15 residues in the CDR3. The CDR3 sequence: CASSLGTRGGNTIYF. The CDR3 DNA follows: TGTGCCAGCAGCTTGGGGACACGAGGCGGAAATACCATATATTTT.

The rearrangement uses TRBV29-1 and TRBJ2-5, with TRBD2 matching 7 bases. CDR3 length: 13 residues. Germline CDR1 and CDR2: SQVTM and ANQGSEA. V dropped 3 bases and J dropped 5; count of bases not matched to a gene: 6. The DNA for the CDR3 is TGCAGCGTTGAGGAGCGGGGAGGGGAGACCCAGTACTTC. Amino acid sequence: CSVEERGGETQYF.

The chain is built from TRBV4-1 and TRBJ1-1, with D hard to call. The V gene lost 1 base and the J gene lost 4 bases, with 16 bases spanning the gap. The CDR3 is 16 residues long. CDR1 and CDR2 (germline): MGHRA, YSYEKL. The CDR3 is CASSQVGQKRGTEAFF. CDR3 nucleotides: TGCGCCAGCAGCCAAGTGGGCCAAAAACGGGGCACTGAAGCTTTCTTT.

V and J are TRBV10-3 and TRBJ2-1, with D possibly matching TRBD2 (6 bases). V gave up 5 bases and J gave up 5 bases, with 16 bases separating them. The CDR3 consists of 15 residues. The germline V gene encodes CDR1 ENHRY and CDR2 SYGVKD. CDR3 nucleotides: TGTGCCATCAGTAAGACTAGTTCGGTGGACAATGAGCAGTTCTTC. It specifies CAISKTSSVDNEQFF.

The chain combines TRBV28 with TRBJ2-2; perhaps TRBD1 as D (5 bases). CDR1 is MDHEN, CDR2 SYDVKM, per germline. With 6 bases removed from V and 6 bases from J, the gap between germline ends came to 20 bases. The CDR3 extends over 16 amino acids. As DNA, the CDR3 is TGTGCCAGCAGAAGTACAGGTCCAGGCTCTCCCGGGGAGCTGTTTTTT. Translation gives CASRSTGPGSPGELFF.

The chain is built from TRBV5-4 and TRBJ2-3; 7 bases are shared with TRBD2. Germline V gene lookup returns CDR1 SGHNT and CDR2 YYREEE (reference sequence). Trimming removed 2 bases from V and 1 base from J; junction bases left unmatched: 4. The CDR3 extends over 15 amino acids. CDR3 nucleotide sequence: TGTGCCAGCAGCTTCGTTGCGGGGGGCACAGATACGCAGTATTTT. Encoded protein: CASSFVAGGTDTQYF.

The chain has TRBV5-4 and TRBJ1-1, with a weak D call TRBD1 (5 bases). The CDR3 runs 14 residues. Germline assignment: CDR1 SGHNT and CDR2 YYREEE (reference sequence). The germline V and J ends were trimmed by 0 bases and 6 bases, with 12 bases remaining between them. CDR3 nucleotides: TGTGCCAGCAGCTTGGGGCAGGGCGGATCTGAAGCTTTCTTT. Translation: CASSLGQGGSEAFF.

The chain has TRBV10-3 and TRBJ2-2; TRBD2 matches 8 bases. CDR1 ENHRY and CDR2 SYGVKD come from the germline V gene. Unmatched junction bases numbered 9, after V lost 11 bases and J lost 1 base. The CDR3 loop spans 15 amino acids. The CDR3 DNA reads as TGTGCCCGCTACCCCGCGGGAGGGAACACCGGGGAGCTGTTTTTT. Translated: CARYPAGGNTGELFF.

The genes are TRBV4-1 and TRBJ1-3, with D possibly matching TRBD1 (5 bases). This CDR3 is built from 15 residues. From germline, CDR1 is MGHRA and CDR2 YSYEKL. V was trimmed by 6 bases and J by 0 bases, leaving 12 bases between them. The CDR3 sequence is CASSPTALSGNTIYF. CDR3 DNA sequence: TGCGCCAGCAGTCCGACAGCACTCTCTGGAAACACCATATATTTT.

CDR3 region: CASSLTHWVPLHF. For the CDR3, the DNA is TGTGCCAGCAGTTTAACCCACTGGGTGCCCCTCCACTTT. This chain uses TRBV12-3 or TRBV12-4 with TRBJ1-6; D gene ambiguous. V lost 2 bases, J lost 13 bases, and 12 bases lay in between. The CDR3 is made up of 13 amino acids.

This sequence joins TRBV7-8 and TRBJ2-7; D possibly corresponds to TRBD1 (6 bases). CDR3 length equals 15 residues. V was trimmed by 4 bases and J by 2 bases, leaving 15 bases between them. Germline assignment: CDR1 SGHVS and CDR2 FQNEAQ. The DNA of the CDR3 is TGTGCCAGCAGCTCCCCGTGGGGGCGGACCTACGAGCAGTACTTC. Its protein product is CASSSPWGRTYEQYF.

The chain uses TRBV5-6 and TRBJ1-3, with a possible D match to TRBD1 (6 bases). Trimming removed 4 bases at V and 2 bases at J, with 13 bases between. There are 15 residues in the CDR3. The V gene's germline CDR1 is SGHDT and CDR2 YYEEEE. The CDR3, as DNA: TGTGCCAGCAGCCAAACCAACAGGGCTGGAAACACCATATATTTT. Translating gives CASSQTNRAGNTIYF.

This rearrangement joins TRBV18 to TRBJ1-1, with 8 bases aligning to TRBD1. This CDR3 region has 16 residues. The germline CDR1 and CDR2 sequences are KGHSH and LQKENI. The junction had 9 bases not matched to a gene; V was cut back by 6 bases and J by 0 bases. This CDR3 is CASSSGTGHLNTEAFF. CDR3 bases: TGTGCCAGCTCGTCAGGGACAGGACATTTGAACACTGAAGCTTTCTTT. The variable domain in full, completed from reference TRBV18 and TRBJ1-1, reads NAGVMQNPRHLVRRRGQEARLRCSPMKGHSHVYWYRQLPEEGLKFMVYLQKENIIDESGMPKERFSAEFPKEGPSILRIQQVVRGDSAAYFCASSSGTGHLNTEAFFGQGTRLTVV.

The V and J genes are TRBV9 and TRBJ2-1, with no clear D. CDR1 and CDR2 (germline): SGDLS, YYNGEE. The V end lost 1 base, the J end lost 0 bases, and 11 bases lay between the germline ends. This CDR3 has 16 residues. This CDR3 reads CASSVSGIGSYNEQFF. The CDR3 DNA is TGTGCCAGCAGCGTATCGGGTATTGGCTCCTACAATGAGCAGTTCTTC.

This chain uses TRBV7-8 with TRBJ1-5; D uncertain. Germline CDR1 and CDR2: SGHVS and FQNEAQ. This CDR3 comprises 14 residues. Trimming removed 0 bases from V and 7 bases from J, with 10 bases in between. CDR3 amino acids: CASSLAAGSQPQHF. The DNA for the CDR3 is TGTGCCAGCAGCTTAGCAGCGGGATCCCAGCCCCAGCATTTT.

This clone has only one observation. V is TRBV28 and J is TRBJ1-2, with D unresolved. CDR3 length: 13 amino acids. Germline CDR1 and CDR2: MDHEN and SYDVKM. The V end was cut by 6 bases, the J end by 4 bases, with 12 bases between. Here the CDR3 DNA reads TGTGCCAGCAGGAGAAGGACGGCCTATGGCTACACCTTC. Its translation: CASRRRTAYGYTF.

The DNA for the CDR3 is TGTGCCAGCAGGGGGACGGACTCCGGGGAGCTGTTTTTT. This gives the protein CASRGTDSGELFF. V and J are TRBV2 and TRBJ2-2, with D perhaps TRBD1 or TRBD2 (5 bases each). Germline assignment: CDR1 SNHLY and CDR2 FYNNEI. V lost 6 bases to trimming and J lost 6 bases, with 11 bases between them. The CDR3 contains 13 residues.

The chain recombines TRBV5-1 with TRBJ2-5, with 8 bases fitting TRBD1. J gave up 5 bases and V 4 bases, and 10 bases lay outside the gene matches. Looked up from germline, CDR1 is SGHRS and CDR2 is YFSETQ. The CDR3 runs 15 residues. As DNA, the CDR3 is TGCGCCAGCAGCCAAATGGGACAGGCGGGGGAGACCCAGTACTTC. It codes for CASSQMGQAGETQYF.

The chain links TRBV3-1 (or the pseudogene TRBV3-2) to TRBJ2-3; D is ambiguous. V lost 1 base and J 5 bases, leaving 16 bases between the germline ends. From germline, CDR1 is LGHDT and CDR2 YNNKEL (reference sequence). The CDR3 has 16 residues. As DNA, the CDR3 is TGTGCCAGCAGCCAAGCCGACTTCGCGGACCAAGATACGCAGTATTTT. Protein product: CASSQADFADQDTQYF.